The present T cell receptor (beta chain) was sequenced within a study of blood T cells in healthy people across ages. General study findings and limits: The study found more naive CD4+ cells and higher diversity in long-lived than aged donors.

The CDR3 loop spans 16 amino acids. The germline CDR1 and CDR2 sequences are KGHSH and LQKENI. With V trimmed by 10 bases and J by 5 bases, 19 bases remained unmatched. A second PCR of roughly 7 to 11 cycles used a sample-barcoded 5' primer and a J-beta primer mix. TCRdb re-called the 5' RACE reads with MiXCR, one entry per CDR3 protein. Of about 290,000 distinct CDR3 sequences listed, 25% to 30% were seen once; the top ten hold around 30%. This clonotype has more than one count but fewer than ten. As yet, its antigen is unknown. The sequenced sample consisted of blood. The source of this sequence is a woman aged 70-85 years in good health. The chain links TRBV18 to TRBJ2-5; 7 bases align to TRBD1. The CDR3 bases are TGTGCCACCAGACCGCAGCTCAAGGGGGCACAGGAGACCCAGTACTTC. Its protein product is CATRPQLKGAQETQYF.